The 17 T cell receptor beta chains below all came from one sample that was sequenced in a study of human T cells and chemical hapten exposure. Documented time point: pre-sensitization, week 0. Treatment in this sample: therapeutic diphenylcyclopropenone sensitization with weekly scalp DPC. TCRdb re-called the RACE reads through MiXCR, storing one row per CDR3 protein. The sample has roughly 250,000 distinct CDR3 sequences; about 8.6% are singletons. Source: whole blood, taken in connection with sensitization to the hapten diphenylcyclopropenone (DPC). Receptor source: a middle-aged woman with alopecia areata. Some clones in this sample may be carry-over from other donors' samples.

This clonotype appeared a few times. V and J are TRBV14 and TRBJ1-2; 12 bases are shared with TRBD1. J lost 3 bases, V lost 4 bases, and 12 bases had no gene match. The CDR3 length is 18 residues. Germline V CDR1 and CDR2: SGHDN, FVKESK. The CDR3 DNA sequence: TGTGCCAGCAGCCCCTCCCTCCGGGACAGGGGGCGATACTATGGCTACACCTTC. Protein product: CASSPSLRDRGRYYGYTF.

This clonotype was recorded many times. The chain links TRBV7-2 to TRBJ1-2; 11 bases agree with TRBD1. Per germline, CDR1 SGHTA and CDR2 FQGNSA. With V trimmed by 6 bases and J by 4 bases, 10 bases remained unmatched. This CDR3 spans 16 amino acids. CDR3 amino acids: CASRRTGGEGVYGYTF. CDR3 nucleotides: TGTGCCAGCAGACGGACAGGGGGCGAGGGGGTCTATGGCTACACCTTC.

V usage is TRBV7-3 and J usage is TRBJ1-1, with 7 nucleotides matching TRBD1. Germline V gene sequence: CDR1 SGHTA, CDR2 FQGTGA. CDR3 size: 13 residues. Losses at the gene ends were 0 bases for V and 11 bases for J; bases not matched to a gene: 6. The DNA of the CDR3 is TGTGCCAGCAGCTTAACTTTGCAGGGGGAGGCTTTCTTT. It yields the protein CASSLTLQGEAFF.

This clonotype was detected a few times. The CDR3 region has the DNA TGTGCCAGCGGACCCTCTAGCGGGAGGGCCGGGGATACGCAGTATTTT. The encoded protein is CASGPSSGRAGDTQYF. The chain carries TRBV28 and TRBJ2-3; TRBD2 agrees at 12 bases. CDR3 length equals 16 residues. The junction had 12 bases not matched to a gene; V was cut back by 8 bases and J by 6 bases. In germline, CDR1 is MDHEN, CDR2 SYDVKM. The full variable domain, in which reference TRBV28 and TRBJ2-3 provide the parts outside the CDR3, is DVKVTQSSRYLVKRTGEKVFLECVQDMDHENMFWYRQDPGLGLRLIYFSYDVKMKEKGDIPEGYSVSREKKERFSLILESASTNQTSMYLCASGPSSGRAGDTQYFGPGTRLTVL.

The chain joins TRBV7-9 to TRBJ1-2, with 7 bases identical to TRBD1. In germline, CDR1 is SEHNR, CDR2 FQNEAQ (reference sequence). The CDR3 length is 13 residues. V shed 5 bases, J shed 8 bases, and the junction held 8 bases outside the gene matches. CDR3 nucleotides: TGTGCCAGCAGCGCAACAGGGGATGAAGGCTACACCTTC. This translates into CASSATGDEGYTF.

This clonotype was seen at least ten times. The chain joins TRBV28 to TRBJ2-5, with 9 bases lining up with TRBD2. The J segment lost 5 bases and the V segment lost 0 bases, leaving 4 bases of the junction unmatched. The CDR3 runs 15 residues. Germline-derived CDR1 and CDR2 are MDHEN and SYDVKM. CDR3 nucleotide sequence: TGTGCCAGCAGTTTATGGGCTAGCGGGACCGAGACCCAGTACTTC. This sequence encodes CASSLWASGTETQYF.

This clonotype has a count of ten or more. The rearrangement joins TRBV27 to TRBJ2-3, with 8 bases fitting TRBD2. V shed 7 bases, J shed 3 bases, and the junction held 18 bases outside the gene matches. This CDR3 is 18 amino acids long. Germline CDR1 is MNHEY and CDR2 is SMNVEV (reference sequence). This CDR3 is CASTQLYGLAGYTDTQYF. The CDR3 DNA reads TGTGCCAGCACCCAACTTTATGGGCTAGCGGGTTATACAGATACGCAGTATTTT.

This clonotype was observed a handful of times. The chain recombines TRBV6-2 or TRBV6-3 with TRBJ1-2; D gene uncertain. The CDR3 runs to 12 residues. The germline V gene has CDR1 MNHEY and CDR2 SVGEGT. With 2 bases removed from V and 4 bases from J, the gap between germline ends came to 5 bases. The CDR3 DNA follows: TGTGCCAGCAGTTACGGTCGCTATGGCTACACCTTC. This encodes CASSYGRYGYTF.

The V call is TRBV5-6, the J call TRBJ1-1; D perhaps matches TRBD1 (5 bases). V lost 0 bases and J 4 bases, leaving 13 bases between the germline ends. CDR1 and CDR2 from the germline V gene are SGHDT and YYEEEE. This CDR3 region has 15 residues. Here the CDR3 reads CASSLVQGRSTEAFF. CDR3 nucleotides: TGTGCCAGCAGCTTGGTTCAGGGTCGGAGCACTGAAGCTTTCTTT.

The CDR3 coding sequence is TGTGCCAGCAGCCCCTCCGGGCAGTCAACTAATGAAAAACTGTTTTTT. It specifies CASSPSGQSTNEKLFF. The chain recombines TRBV4-2 with TRBJ1-4; no reliable D call. The CDR3 contains 16 residues. V was trimmed by 4 bases and J by 0 bases, leaving 12 bases between them. In germline, CDR1 is LGHNA, CDR2 YNFKEQ.

The chain has TRBV6-5 and TRBJ2-1, with TRBD2 matching 10 bases. Germline V CDR1 and CDR2: MNHEY, SVGAGI. The CDR3 is made up of 15 amino acids. J lost 9 bases, V lost 2 bases, and 7 bases had no gene match. CDR3 in amino acids: CASSYPAGGPGEQFF. CDR3 in DNA: TGTGCCAGCAGTTACCCAGCGGGAGGGCCCGGTGAGCAGTTCTTC.

The table lists this clonotype with many counts. The J gene is TRBJ1-2, the V gene TRBV6-5; D is perhaps TRBD1 (5 bases). The V gene's germline CDR1 is MNHEY and CDR2 SVGAGI. Trimming stripped 5 bases from V and 2 bases from J, with 15 bases between. This CDR3 has 15 residues. The CDR3, as DNA: TGTGCCAGCAGTGCCGGGGCAGCGGTCAACTATGGCTACACCTTC. Its protein is CASSAGAAVNYGYTF.

V gene TRBV11-2 combines with J gene TRBJ1-1; 7 bases agree with TRBD1. Germline CDR1 reads SGHAT; CDR2 reads FQNNGV. The ends lost 2 bases at V and 1 base at J; junction bases unmatched: 4. The CDR3 covers 15 residues. The CDR3 nucleotides are TGTGCCAGCAGCTTAAAGACAGGGACGAACACTGAAGCTTTCTTT. It translates to CASSLKTGTNTEAFF.

The chain links TRBV5-1 to TRBJ2-1; the D gene is possibly TRBD2 (5 bases). Trimming took 1 base from V and 7 from J, leaving 6 bases between them. The CDR3 contains 12 residues. The germline V gene encodes CDR1 SGHRS and CDR2 YFSETQ. CDR3 nucleotide sequence: TGCGCCAGCAGCTTGCCGGGAAATGAGCAGTTCTTC. As protein: CASSLPGNEQFF. The whole variable domain, filled in from reference TRBV5-1 and TRBJ2-1, reads KAGVTQTPRYLIKTRGQQVTLSCSPISGHRSVSWYQQTPGQGLQFLFEYFSETQRNKGNFPGRFSGRQFSNSRSEMNVSTLELGDSALYLCASSLPGNEQFFGPGTRLTVL.

This clonotype was detected only a few times. J is TRBJ2-1 and V is TRBV23-1; D is unclear. TRBV23-1 is sorted into the ORF group, with uncertain function. CDR3 length equals 18 residues. Trimming stripped 0 bases from V and 0 bases from J, with 15 bases between. The CDR3 region is CASSQSNPTPSSYNEQFF. The CDR3 nucleotides are TGCGCCAGCAGTCAATCAAACCCGACGCCTAGCTCCTACAATGAGCAGTTCTTC.

The chain links TRBV7-9 to TRBJ2-4, with TRBD1 identical over 8 bases. V trimming: 4 bases; J trimming: 10 bases; junction bases outside the gene matches: 12. CDR1 and CDR2 from the germline V gene are SEHNR and FQNEAQ (reference sequence). CDR3 length: 15 residues. CDR3 in amino acids: CASSSWTGQIVIQYF. CDR3 in DNA: TGTGCCAGCAGCTCTTGGACAGGGCAGATCGTGATTCAGTACTTC.

This clonotype occurred a few times. J is TRBJ2-7 and V is TRBV5-1, with 10 bases lining up with TRBD1. This CDR3 region has 15 residues. Germline trimming cut 2 bases from V and 4 bases from J; bases unmatched to any gene: 6. Per the germline V gene, CDR1 is SGHRS and CDR2 is YFSETQ. CDR3 sequence reads: CASSLRGTGDYEQYF. The CDR3 nucleotides read TGCGCCAGCAGCTTACGCGGGACAGGGGATTACGAGCAGTACTTC.